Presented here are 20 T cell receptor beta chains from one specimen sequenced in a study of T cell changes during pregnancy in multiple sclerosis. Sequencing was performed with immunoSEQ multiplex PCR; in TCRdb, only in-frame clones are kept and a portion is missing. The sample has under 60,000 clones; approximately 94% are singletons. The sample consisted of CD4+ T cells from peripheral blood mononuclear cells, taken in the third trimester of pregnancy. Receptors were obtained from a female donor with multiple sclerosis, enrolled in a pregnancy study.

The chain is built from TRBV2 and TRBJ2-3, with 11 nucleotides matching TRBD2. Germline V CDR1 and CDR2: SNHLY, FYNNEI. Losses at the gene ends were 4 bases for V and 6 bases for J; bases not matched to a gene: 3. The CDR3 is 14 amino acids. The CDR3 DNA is TGTGCCAGCAGTGGGGCTAGCGGGGGGGATACGCAGTATTTT. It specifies CASSGASGGDTQYF.

CDR3 loop: CASSLAWQGAQPQHF. The CDR3 DNA is TGTGCCAGCAGCTTAGCGTGGCAGGGGGCTCAGCCCCAGCATTTT. The genes are TRBV7-2 and TRBJ1-5; 8 nucleotides match TRBD1. CDR3 length: 15 amino acids. J lost 6 bases, V lost 0 bases, and 4 bases had no gene match. Germline lookup yields CDR1 SGHTA and CDR2 FQGNSA.

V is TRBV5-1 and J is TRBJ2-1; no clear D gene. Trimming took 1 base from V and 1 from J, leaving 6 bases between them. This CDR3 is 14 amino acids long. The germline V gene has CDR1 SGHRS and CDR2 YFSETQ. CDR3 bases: TGCGCCAGCAGCTTGTTCGCGTCCTACAATGAGCAGTTCTTC. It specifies CASSLFASYNEQFF.

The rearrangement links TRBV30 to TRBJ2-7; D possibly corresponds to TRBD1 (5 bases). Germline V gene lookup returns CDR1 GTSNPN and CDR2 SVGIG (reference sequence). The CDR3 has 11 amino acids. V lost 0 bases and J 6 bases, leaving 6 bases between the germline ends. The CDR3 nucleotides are TGTGCCTGGAGTGTGGGGCTCGAGCAGTACTTC. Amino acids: CAWSVGLEQYF.

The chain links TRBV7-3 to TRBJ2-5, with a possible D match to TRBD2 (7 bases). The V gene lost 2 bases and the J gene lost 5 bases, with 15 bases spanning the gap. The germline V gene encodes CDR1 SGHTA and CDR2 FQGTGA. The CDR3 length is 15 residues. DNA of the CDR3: TGTGCCAGCAGCTTATTAGGGGGGGCCCAGGAGACCCAGTACTTC. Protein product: CASSLLGGAQETQYF.

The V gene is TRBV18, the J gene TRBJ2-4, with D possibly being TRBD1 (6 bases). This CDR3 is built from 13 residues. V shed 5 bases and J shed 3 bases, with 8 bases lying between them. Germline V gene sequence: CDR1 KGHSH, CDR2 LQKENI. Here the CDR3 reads CASSTDSKNIQYF. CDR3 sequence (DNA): TGTGCCAGCTCAACGGACAGCAAAAACATTCAGTACTTC. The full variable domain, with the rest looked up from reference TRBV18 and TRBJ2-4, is NAGVMQNPRHLVRRRGQEARLRCSPMKGHSHVYWYRQLPEEGLKFMVYLQKENIIDESGMPKERFSAEFPKEGPSILRIQQVVRGDSAAYFCASSTDSKNIQYFGAGTRLSVL.

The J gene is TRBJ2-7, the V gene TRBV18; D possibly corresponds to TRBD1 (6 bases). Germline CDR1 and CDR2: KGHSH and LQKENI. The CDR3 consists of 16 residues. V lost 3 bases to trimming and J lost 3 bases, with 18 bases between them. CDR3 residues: CASSPKTGRPFYEQYF. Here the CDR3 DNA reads TGTGCCAGCTCACCGAAGACAGGCCGCCCGTTCTACGAGCAGTACTTC.

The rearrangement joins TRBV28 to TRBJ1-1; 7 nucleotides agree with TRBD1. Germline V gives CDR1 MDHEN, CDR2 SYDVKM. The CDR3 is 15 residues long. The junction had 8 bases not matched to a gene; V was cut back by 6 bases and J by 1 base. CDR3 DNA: TGTGCCAGCAGCCCAAACAGGGGATGGAACACTGAAGCTTTCTTT. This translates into CASSPNRGWNTEAFF.

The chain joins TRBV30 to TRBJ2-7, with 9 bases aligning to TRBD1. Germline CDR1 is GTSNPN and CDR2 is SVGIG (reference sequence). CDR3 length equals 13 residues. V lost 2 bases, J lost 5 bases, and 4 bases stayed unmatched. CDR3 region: CAWSIRDRDEQYF. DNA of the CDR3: TGTGCCTGGAGTATCCGGGACAGGGACGAGCAGTACTTC.

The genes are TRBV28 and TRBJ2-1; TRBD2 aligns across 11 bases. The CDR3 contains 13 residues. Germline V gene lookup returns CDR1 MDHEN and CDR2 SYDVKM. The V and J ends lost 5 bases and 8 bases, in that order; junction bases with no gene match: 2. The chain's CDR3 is CASSRTSGYEQFF. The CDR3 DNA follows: TGTGCCAGCAGTAGGACTAGCGGGTATGAGCAGTTCTTC.

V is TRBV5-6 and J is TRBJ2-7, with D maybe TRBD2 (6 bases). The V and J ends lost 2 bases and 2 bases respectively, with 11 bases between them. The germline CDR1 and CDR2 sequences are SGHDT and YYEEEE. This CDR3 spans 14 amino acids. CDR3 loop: CASSFRRLAYEQYF. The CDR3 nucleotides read TGTGCCAGCAGCTTTCGGCGACTAGCCTACGAGCAGTACTTC.

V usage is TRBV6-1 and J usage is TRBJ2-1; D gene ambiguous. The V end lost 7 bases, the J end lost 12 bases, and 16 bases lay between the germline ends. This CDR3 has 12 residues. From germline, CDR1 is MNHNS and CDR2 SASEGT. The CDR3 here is CASTIALSGQFF. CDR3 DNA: TGTGCCAGCACGATTGCCCTTTCAGGGCAGTTCTTC.

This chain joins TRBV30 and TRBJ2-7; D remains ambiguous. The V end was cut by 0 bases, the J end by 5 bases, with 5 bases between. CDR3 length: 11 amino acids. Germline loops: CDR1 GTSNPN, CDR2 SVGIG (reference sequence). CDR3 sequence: CAWSVAHEQYF. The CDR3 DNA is TGTGCCTGGAGTGTAGCCCACGAGCAGTACTTC.

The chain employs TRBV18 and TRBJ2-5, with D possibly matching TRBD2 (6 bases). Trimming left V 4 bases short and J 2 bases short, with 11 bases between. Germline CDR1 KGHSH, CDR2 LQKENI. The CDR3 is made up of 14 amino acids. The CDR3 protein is CASSLGGNQETQYF. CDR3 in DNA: TGTGCCAGCTCACTCGGAGGGAATCAAGAGACCCAGTACTTC.

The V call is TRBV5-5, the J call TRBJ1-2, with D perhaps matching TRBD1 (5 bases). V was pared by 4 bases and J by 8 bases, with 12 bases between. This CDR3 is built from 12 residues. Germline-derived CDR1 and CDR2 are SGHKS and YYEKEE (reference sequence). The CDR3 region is CASSGGYSGYTF. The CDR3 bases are TGTGCCAGCAGCGGGGGGTACTCGGGCTACACCTTC.

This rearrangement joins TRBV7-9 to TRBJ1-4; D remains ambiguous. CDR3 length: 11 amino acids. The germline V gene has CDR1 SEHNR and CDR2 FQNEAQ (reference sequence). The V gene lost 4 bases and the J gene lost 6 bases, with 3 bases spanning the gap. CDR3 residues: CASSSYEKLFF. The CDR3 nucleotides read TGTGCCAGCAGCTCCTATGAAAAACTGTTTTTT.

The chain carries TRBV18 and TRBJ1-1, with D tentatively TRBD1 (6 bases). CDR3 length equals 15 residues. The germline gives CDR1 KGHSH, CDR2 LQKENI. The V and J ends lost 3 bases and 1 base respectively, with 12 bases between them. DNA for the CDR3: TGTGCCAGCTCACCCGCCGGACAGCCGAACACTGAAGCTTTCTTT. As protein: CASSPAGQPNTEAFF.

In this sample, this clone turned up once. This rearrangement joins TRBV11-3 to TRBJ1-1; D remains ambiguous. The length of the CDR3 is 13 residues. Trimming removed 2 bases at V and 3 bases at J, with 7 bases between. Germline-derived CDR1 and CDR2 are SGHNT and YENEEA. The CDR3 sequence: CASSLSRYTEAFF. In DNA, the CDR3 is TGTGCCAGCAGCTTATCCAGGTACACTGAAGCTTTCTTT.

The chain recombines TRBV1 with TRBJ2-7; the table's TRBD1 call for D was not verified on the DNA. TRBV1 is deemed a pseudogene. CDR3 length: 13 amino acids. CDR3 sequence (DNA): TGCACCAGCAGCGGACAGGGTAAGTTCGAGCAGTACTTC. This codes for CTSSGQGKFEQYF.

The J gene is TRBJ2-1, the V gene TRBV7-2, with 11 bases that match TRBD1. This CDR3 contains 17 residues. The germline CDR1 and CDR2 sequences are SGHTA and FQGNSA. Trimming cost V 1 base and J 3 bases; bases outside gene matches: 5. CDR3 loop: CASSLGTGGISYNEQFF. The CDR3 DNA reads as TGTGCCAGCAGCTTAGGGACAGGGGGCATAAGCTACAATGAGCAGTTCTTC.